This entry lists 12 T cell receptor beta chains sequenced from one sample in a study of blood T cell repertoires in COVID-19. Assay: immunoSEQ multiplex PCR; the TCRdb copy retains only in-frame clones and omits some. The data show under 130,000 clones, 84% seen once. Sequences were obtained from peripheral blood. These receptor sequences come from a human donor in a cohort sampled during active or convalescent COVID-19.

CDR3 protein: CASSYSGRQRNEKLFF. CDR3 in DNA: TGTGCCAGCAGTTACTCCGGGAGACAGCGGAATGAAAAACTGTTTTTT. This sequence joins TRBV6-6 and TRBJ1-4, with D perhaps matching TRBD1 (5 bases). V lost 0 bases and J 5 bases, leaving 13 bases between the germline ends. Germline V gene lookup returns CDR1 MNHNY and CDR2 SVGAGI (reference sequence). This CDR3 has 16 residues.

The CDR3 DNA reads as TGCGCCAGCAGCTCAGGAAACGGCGGGGAAAAACTGTTTTTT. Residues: CASSSGNGGEKLFF. The J gene is TRBJ1-4, the V gene TRBV5-1; unclear D gene. Trimming took 3 bases from V and 8 from J, leaving 14 bases between them. The CDR3 runs to 14 residues. Germline assignment: CDR1 SGHRS and CDR2 YFSETQ.

This rearrangement joins TRBV18 to TRBJ1-2; the match to TRBD1 covers 7 bases. The junction had 8 bases not matched to a gene; V was cut back by 3 bases and J by 4 bases. CDR3 size: 15 residues. Germline values: CDR1 KGHSH, CDR2 LQKENI. CDR3 protein: CASSPVDRVVYGYTF. CDR3 nucleotide sequence: TGTGCCAGCTCACCTGTCGACAGGGTCGTCTATGGCTACACCTTC.

This clone appeared many times. The chain uses TRBV3-1 (or the pseudogene TRBV3-2) and TRBJ1-5; D remains unclear. CDR1 is LGHDT and CDR2 is YNNKEL in the germline V gene (reference sequence). CDR3 length equals 14 residues. V was shortened by 9 bases and J by 3 bases, with 15 bases between the two germline ends. CDR3 nucleotide sequence: TGTGCCAGTGCCCAACAACCAGTCAATCAGCCCCAGCATTTT. It codes for CASAQQPVNQPQHF.

The J gene is TRBJ1-2, the V gene TRBV5-4; D perhaps matches TRBD1 (6 bases). CDR1 is SGHNT and CDR2 is YYREEE in the germline V gene (reference sequence). Trimming cost V 4 bases and J 3 bases, with 16 bases left between them. This CDR3 contains 15 residues. CDR3 bases: TGTGCCAGCAGCAAAGAAGACAGGCCGTACTATGGCTACACCTTC. It specifies CASSKEDRPYYGYTF.

The chain uses TRBV5-8 and TRBJ1-5; TRBD1 matches 8 bases. V lost 3 bases, J lost 6 bases, and 8 bases stayed unmatched. Germline V lookup: CDR1 SGHTS, CDR2 YDEGEE. The length of the CDR3 is 15 residues. CDR3 nucleotide sequence: TGTGCCAGCAGCTACAGGGGGAGAGGAAGTCAGCCCCAGCATTTT. It yields the protein CASSYRGRGSQPQHF.

The rearrangement links TRBV21-1 to TRBJ1-5. TRBV21-1 is a pseudogene. There are 9 residues in the CDR3. CDR3 residues: CASSTRQHF. CDR3 in DNA: TGTGCCAGCAGCACGCGCCAGCATTTT.

The sample holds a few counts of this clone. The chain has TRBV4-1 and TRBJ1-4; no clear D. Germline V gene data show CDR1 as MGHRA and CDR2 as YSYEKL. The V end lost 4 bases, the J end lost 3 bases, and 15 bases lay between the germline ends. The length of the CDR3 is 16 residues. The CDR3 sequence is CASSRTRRAANEKLFF. CDR3 DNA: TGCGCCAGCAGCCGCACTAGACGGGCAGCTAATGAAAAACTGTTTTTT.

This chain uses TRBV5-6 with TRBJ1-2; TRBD1 might be the D (5 bases). This CDR3 is built from 15 residues. Germline V gene data show CDR1 as SGHDT and CDR2 as YYEEEE. The germline V and J ends were trimmed by 0 bases and 0 bases, with 9 bases remaining between them. CDR3 sequence: CASSLGPGTNYGYTF. The DNA of the CDR3 is TGTGCCAGCAGCTTGGGGCCAGGGACTAACTATGGCTACACCTTC.

The V call is TRBV9, the J call TRBJ2-2, with a possible D match to TRBD2 (6 bases). V lost 4 bases, J lost 5 bases, and 12 bases lay in between. The CDR3 covers 14 residues. CDR1 is SGDLS, CDR2 YYNGEE, per germline. CDR3 loop: CASSFGGWTGELFF. The CDR3 DNA sequence: TGTGCCAGCAGCTTCGGGGGATGGACCGGGGAGCTGTTTTTT.

V and J are TRBV24-1 and TRBJ2-2, with D unresolved. The V end lost 1 base, the J end lost 3 bases, and 8 bases lay between the germline ends. CDR3 size: 15 residues. Germline V gene lookup returns CDR1 KGHDR and CDR2 SFDVKD. The CDR3, as DNA: TGTGCCACCAGTGATTTTCGACAACACACCGGGGAGCTGTTTTTT. It specifies CATSDFRQHTGELFF.

This rearrangement joins TRBV19 to TRBJ1-2; D gene uncertain. Germline CDR1 and CDR2: LNHDA and SQIVND (reference sequence). The ends were cut back, 3 bases at V and 1 base at J, with 9 bases in the middle. The CDR3 has 14 residues. CDR3 sequence: CASSIGRDNYGYTF. The CDR3 nucleotides are TGTGCCAGTAGTATTGGCCGGGATAACTATGGCTACACCTTC.